Sequencing of this T cell receptor (beta chain) was carried out in a study of blood T cell repertoires in COVID-19. As originally analysed: Reference gene primers were amplified, and this amplification served to estimate nucleated cell counts. Repertoires were generated with immunoSEQ multiplex PCR, while TCRdb's copy carries only in-frame clones and drops some. V, J and clone size reflect that table, while D and trimming were determined from the DNA. The profile shows 410,000 or so clones, 89% of them singletons. The sequence was collected from a woman aged 40 to 49 with COVID-19, enrolled during active disease. The material sequenced was peripheral blood.

The CDR3 DNA reads TGTGCCAGCAGTGCTGGACAGGGTGAGACCCAGTACTTC. It translates to CASSAGQGETQYF. V gene TRBV6-2 or TRBV6-3 combines with J gene TRBJ2-5; the match to TRBD1 covers 8 bases. V dropped 5 bases and J dropped 5; count of bases not matched to a gene: 4. CDR1 is MNHEY, CDR2 SVGEGT, per germline. This CDR3 is built from 13 residues.